This record looks at one TCR beta chain sequence and its context. Its target antigen remains unknown. Base-call qualities are not available, and no considerably larger clone is one nucleotide away. This record comes from a study of T cell responses to AZD1222 COVID-19 vaccine (dated by TCRdb to 2020 to 2023). Broadly, across the study: AZD1222 recipients with second doses at about 4 weeks or about 12 weeks were pooled, because spike-specific TCR depth and breadth did not differ between schedules. Enrollment into the trials was organized by age into subgroups of 18-55, 56-69 and 70-plus years, and those subgroups contained roughly 150, 30 and 60 TCR-sequenced participants, respectively. A total of over 230 trial participants underwent TCR sequencing, of whom 200 to 220 received two doses of AZD1222 and some 25 received two doses of the MenACWY control vaccine.

The CDR3 regions of human TCRbeta chains were analyzed by immunosequencing. Processing in the source paper ran as follows. TCRs in the repertoires were matched against a reference library of SARS-CoV-2-specific TCRs that had been generated with the MIRA antigen-specificity platform. Breadth meant the fraction of unique TCRs that were SARS-CoV-2-associated, whereas depth meant the fraction of total T cells that were SARS-CoV-2-associated. Each spike-specific TCR was assigned to its reactive spike region and to a CD4 or CD8 class using the MIRA data. Log10-transformed breadth and depth values were compared by one-way ANOVA with Sidak's multiple comparisons tests. Entries here come from immuneACCESS through TCRdb and include only in-frame sequences with V and J called. Some clones fail to appear in such tables; in the studies checked, an unresolved V gene covers under half of the shortfall, and the cause of the remainder is unknown. V, J and clone size reflect that table, while D and trimming were determined from the DNA. The table for this sample lists about 130,000 clones; 88% of them were counted only once. In total, the top ten clones hold about 4.2% of the sample.

This specimen's time point label, per the study, means: baseline before first vaccination. The vaccinee samples were drawn from two UK trials, COV001 and COV002, one of which was a single-blind randomized controlled phase 2/3 trial testing AZD1222 (ChAdOx1 nCoV-19) in healthy adults. For TCRbeta chain sequencing, PBMC samples from trial participants were taken at day 0 and at day 28 after the second dose. The investigation overall reported the following: Nearly half of unique spike-specific TCRs reportedly recognized epitopes outside regions mutated in the B.1.351 and B.1.1.7 variants. No day 14 peak-response samples were available, so repertoires were characterized only after the peak T cell response. CD4 TCRs associated with the vaccine covered the entire spike protein, and the dominant responses were in regions 160-218 and 743-854. After two AZD1222 doses, both the breadth and the depth of spike-specific TCRs were significantly higher than at day 0 and than in MenACWY recipients. Participants were mostly white British and included more females than males, and it was suggested by the authors that clonal diversity may have been underestimated. Conclusions about previously exposed vaccinees were limited because only 6 or 7 AZD1222 recipients were SARS-CoV-2 seropositive at baseline. In the small 56-69-year group, the increase in depth fell short of significance, most likely because of low power.

Measured from the cysteine to the phenylalanine, the CDR3 is 17 residues long. Only the CDR3 DNA is retained, 51 bases long and in frame from the first base. Between the V and J ends, shortened by 3 bases and 9 bases respectively, the junction contains 21 bases. Via the germline V gene (reference sequence), CDR1 is LNHDA and CDR2 SQIVND. Source: peripheral blood, taken on day 0 of AZD1222 vaccination. This receptor chain uses TRBV19 and TRBJ1-6, with a tentative D gene TRBD1 over 6 matching bases. The TCR was taken from an adult in good health. The CDR3 reads CASSIPSWGADFSPLHF. The bases are TGTGCCAGTAGTATCCCTTCGTGGGGGGCGGATTTTTCACCCCTCCACTTT.